This TCR beta chain stems from a study of blood T cell repertoires in COVID-19. Study context: Donors in the United States, Italy and Spain gave samples during acute or convalescent COVID-19.

Germline V gene lookup returns CDR1 SGHRS and CDR2 YFSETQ. With V trimmed by 4 bases and J by 7 bases, 15 bases remained unmatched. The CDR3 spans 16 residues. Which cohort a participant joined came from the clinical history participants gave. Recovery meant two consecutive negative NP/OP PCR tests, professional clearance, or resolved symptoms. In the source study's methods: Estimated nucleated cell counts came from reference gene primer amplification. Sequenced by immunoSEQ multiplex PCR; TCRdb stores in-frame clones only, minus some. That table is the source of V, J and clone size, and D and trimming were worked out from the DNA. The profile shows about 380,000 clones, 88% of them singletons.

The receptor was isolated from a woman between 18 and 29 years old who had recovered from COVID-19. The chain employs TRBV5-1 and TRBJ1-2; 8 bases are a match to TRBD1. Sample: PBMCs or T cells enriched from blood (not recorded which). The CDR3 is CASSAGTGQAMGGYTF. For the CDR3, the DNA is TGCGCCAGCAGCGCCGGGACAGGCCAGGCGATGGGTGGCTACACCTTC.